Sequencing of this T cell receptor (delta chain) was carried out in a study of gammadelta T cells in human blood. General study findings and limits: Right after birth, innate γδ T cells reportedly expanded polyclonally after microbial exposure.

Note on this clone: The antigen is unknown. A far more abundant clone sits one base away, making this likely a read error.

From germline, CDR1 is TVYSNPD and CDR2 GDNSRS (reference sequence). The CDR3 consists of 17 residues. TCRdb re-identified clones in the RT-PCR reads via CATT. Of some 480 delta-chain clones listed, nearly 50% were seen once; the top ten hold under 30%. V gene TRDV3 combines with J gene TRDJ1, with TRDD3 matching over 11 bases. This clonotype was sampled from a human donor. Sequencing was done on a sample of non-Vgamma9Vdelta2 gamma-delta T cells from infant blood. Written as DNA, the CDR3 is TGTGCCTCCCAAGAGATCCCACTGGGGGATAGTTCCGATAACCTCATCTTT. Translating it yields CASQEIPLGDSSDNLIF.